This TCR beta chain is from a study of blood T cell repertoires in COVID-19. Background on the study: PBMCs, B-cell-depleted T cells, or T cells were the source of the cDNA or gDNA that made up the material.

Germline CDR1 and CDR2: MRHNA and SNTAGT. Trimming stripped 2 bases from V and 6 bases from J, with 7 bases between. The CDR3 has 12 residues. Participants were aged about 18 to 95 years, lived in about two dozen US areas, and enrolled virtually. Contact with a PCR-confirmed or clinician-diagnosed COVID-19 case occurred within 2 weeks of entry. The authors' processing: Estimated nucleated cell counts came from reference gene primer amplification. Profiling relied on immunoSEQ multiplex PCR, and the TCRdb table lists in-frame clones only, not all of them. V and J calls and clone size come straight from that table; D and trimming were deduced from the DNA. The data contain 250,000 or so clones, around 90% of them singletons.

The V gene is TRBV6-4, the J gene TRBJ1-2; the D is unclear. This TCR derives from a man in his fifties who had been exposed to COVID-19. Sequencing used PBMCs or T cells enriched from blood (not recorded which). CDR3 bases: TGTGCCAGCAGTGACAGAGGCAATGGCTACACCTTC. Protein: CASSDRGNGYTF.